This record concerns one TCR beta chain sequence. Its antigen is undetermined. V lost 3 bases and J lost 4, with 19 bases in between. The CDR3 loop spans 16 amino acids. Per the germline V gene, CDR1 is SGHRS and CDR2 is YFSETQ. These data come from a study of CD4 T cells in relation to SARS-CoV-2 and coronaviruses. The wider study: PBMCs were cultured with antigen for approximately nine days before TCR beta sequencing.

Before the COVID-19 pandemic, during about 2011-2019, CD4+ T cells were taken from unexposed donors. After about 10 days of culture, CD4+ T cells were isolated. On days 3 and 7, cultures got half fresh IL-2 medium. Sequencing used immunoSEQ multiplex PCR; TCRdb keeps in-frame clones, though not all of them. The sample shows roughly 21,000 clones, approximately 76% of them seen only once. The sequence derives from a human donor in good health. Sequencing used CD4+ T cells from PBMCs, cultured in vitro. The genes are TRBV5-1 and TRBJ1-1; D remains unclear. For the CDR3, the DNA is TGCGCCAGCAGCTCCGGAATGTCCGGGCCCGGCACTGAAGCTTTCTTT. This translates into CASSSGMSGPGTEAFF.